This T cell receptor (beta chain) was found in a study of T cells in localized non-small cell lung cancer. Study-level points and caveats: Median approximately 61 top-100 tumor clones were shared with paired adjacent lung.

Here immunoSEQ multiplex PCR was the method, and the copy in TCRdb shows in-frame clones only, minus some. The sample yields about 40,000 clones, about 88% seen once. For this clone: Its matching antigen is unknown.

Deletions cut 5 bases from V and 0 bases from J, with 7 bases between. Germline values: CDR1 MNHEY, CDR2 SVGAGI. This CDR3 region has 13 residues. Sample: peripheral blood, taken before any cancer treatment. The sequence was obtained from a man between 18 and 49 years old with stage I lung adenocarcinoma. The chain is built from TRBV6-5 and TRBJ2-5; D is undetermined. CDR3 DNA: TGTGCCAGCAGTCCCACCTACCAAGAGACCCAGTACTTC. Translating gives CASSPTYQETQYF.